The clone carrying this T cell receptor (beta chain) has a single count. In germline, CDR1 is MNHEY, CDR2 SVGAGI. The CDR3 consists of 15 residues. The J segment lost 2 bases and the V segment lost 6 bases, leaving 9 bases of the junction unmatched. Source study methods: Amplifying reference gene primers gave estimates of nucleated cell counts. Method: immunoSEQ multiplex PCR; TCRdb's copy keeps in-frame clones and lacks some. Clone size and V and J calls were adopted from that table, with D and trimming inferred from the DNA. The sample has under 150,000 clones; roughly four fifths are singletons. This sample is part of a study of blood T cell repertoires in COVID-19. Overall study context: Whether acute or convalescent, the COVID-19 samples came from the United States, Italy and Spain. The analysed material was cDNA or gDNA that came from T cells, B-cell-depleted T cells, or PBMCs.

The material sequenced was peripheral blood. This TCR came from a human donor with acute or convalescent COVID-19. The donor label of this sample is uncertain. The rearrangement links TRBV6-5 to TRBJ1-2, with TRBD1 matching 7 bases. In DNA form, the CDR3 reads TGTGCCAGCAGGAATCCGGGACAGTCAAACTATGGCTACACCTTC. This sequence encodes CASRNPGQSNYGYTF.